This T cell receptor beta chain was profiled in a study of cytomegalovirus exposure and HLA in healthy donors. The study, taken as a whole, reports: Listed as cytomegalovirus-associated were more than 150 TCR beta chains.

The protocol was immunoSEQ multiplex PCR, while the TCRdb copy is restricted to in-frame clones and leaves out a portion. The sample holds approximately 98,000 clones, 95% seen once. Details on this clone: Its antigen remains unknown.

V gave up 4 bases and J gave up 2 bases; unmatched junction bases: 5. The CDR3 spans 15 residues. CDR1 and CDR2 (germline): SGHDT, YYEEEE. The specimen sequenced was PBMCs. The chain couples TRBV5-6 to TRBJ2-7; 11 positions agree with TRBD2. The source is a woman aged 18-30 years in good health and CMV-seronegative. The CDR3 loop reads CASSPLAGGPYEQYF. The CDR3 DNA is TGTGCCAGCAGCCCGCTAGCGGGGGGTCCCTACGAGCAGTACTTC.